Presented here are 25 T cell receptor beta chains from one specimen sequenced in a study of blood T cells in healthy people across ages. A J-beta primer mix and a sample-barcoded 5' primer were used in a second PCR of about 6 to 12 cycles. From the 5' RACE reads, TCRdb called clonotypes with MiXCR, one entry per CDR3 protein. The sample holds some 1.5 million distinct CDR3 sequences, 28% seen once. Sequencing was performed on blood. These receptors originate from a woman aged 30 to 39 in good health.

The V and J genes are TRBV20-1 and TRBJ1-1, with D tentatively TRBD1 (5 bases). CDR3 size: 16 residues. V was pared by 0 bases and J by 2 bases, with 16 bases between. Germline V gene sequence: CDR1 DFQATT, CDR2 SNEGSKA (reference sequence). The CDR3 region is CSARDPKVTGNTEAFF. Here the CDR3 DNA reads TGCAGTGCTAGAGATCCAAAGGTAACAGGTAACACTGAAGCTTTCTTT.

This chain joins TRBV5-5 and TRBJ2-1, with TRBD2 identical over 8 bases. V shed 7 bases and J 0 bases; nucleotides not matched to a gene: 3. Germline CDR1 SGHKS, CDR2 YYEKEE (reference sequence). This CDR3 is built from 14 residues. CDR3 loop: CASQRGTSYNEQFF. As DNA, the CDR3 is TGTGCCAGCCAGCGGGGGACCTCCTACAATGAGCAGTTCTTC.

The chain joins TRBV6-6 to TRBJ1-2, with D perhaps TRBD1 (5 bases). Germline V gene lookup returns CDR1 MNHNY and CDR2 SVGAGI (reference sequence). This CDR3 region has 14 residues. Trimming cost V 5 bases and J 7 bases, with 17 bases left between them. The CDR3 nucleotides are TGTGCCAGCAGTCCGTACTTAGGGGCGGGTGGCTACACCTTC. Translation gives CASSPYLGAGGYTF.

As regards this clonotype: One end of the junction is discordant with germline, which a read error may explain. J is TRBJ2-3 and V is TRBV12-3 or TRBV12-4, with D perhaps being TRBD1 or TRBD2 (6 bases each). The CDR3 totals 15 residues. CDR3 in DNA: TGTGCCAGCAGTTTACGGCGGGATTGGACAGATGCGCAGTATTTT. Translation gives CASSLRRDWTDAQYF.

For this clonotype: A read error may be the cause here, since a much bigger clone is one base away. The V and J genes are TRBV19 and TRBJ1-2; 7 bases are a match to TRBD1. V was pared by 6 bases and J by 9 bases, with 10 bases of the junction left unmatched. This CDR3 has 13 residues. The germline V gene encodes CDR1 LNHDA and CDR2 SQIVND (reference sequence). In DNA, the CDR3 is TGTGCCAGTAGGGCCGACAGGGACCGACGCTACACCTTC. Protein sequence: CASRADRDRRYTF.

This clonotype was picked up a small number of times. The chain employs TRBV27 and TRBJ2-1; 12 bases line up with TRBD1. The CDR3 has 16 residues. The germline gives CDR1 MNHEY, CDR2 SMNVEV (reference sequence). Losses at the gene ends were 0 bases for V and 6 bases for J; bases not matched to a gene: 3. In DNA, the CDR3 is TGTGCCAGCAGTTTATCCGGGACAGGGGGCTCCAATGAGCAGTTCTTC. This encodes CASSLSGTGGSNEQFF.

In the case of this clonotype: Sequence at one end of the junction differs from germline and may be a read error. The V call is TRBV6-5, the J call TRBJ2-3; 7 bases line up with TRBD1. CDR3 length: 13 amino acids. Per the germline V gene, CDR1 is MNHEY and CDR2 is SVGAGI. The CDR3 bases are TGTGCCACCTTCCGGGACAGCACAGATAGGCAGTATTTT. Amino acid sequence: CATFRDSTDRQYF.

This clonotype has ten or more counts. This rearrangement joins TRBV6-2 or TRBV6-3 to TRBJ1-2, with no clear D. The V end lost 4 bases, the J end lost 1 base, and 10 bases lay between the germline ends. The germline gives CDR1 MNHEY, CDR2 SVGEGT. The CDR3 is 14 amino acids. The CDR3 sequence: CASSSVPGNYGYTF. The CDR3 nucleotides read TGTGCCAGCAGTTCCGTGCCGGGTAACTATGGCTACACCTTC.

This clonotype was counted between two and nine times. This sequence joins TRBV5-5 and TRBJ2-3; possibly TRBD2 for D (6 bases). The CDR3 is made up of 13 amino acids. Germline values: CDR1 SGHKS, CDR2 YYEKEE (reference sequence). V was shortened by 5 bases and J by 3 bases, with 10 bases between the two germline ends. The CDR3 DNA reads as TGTGCCAGCAGAATAGCGGTGACAGATACGCAGTATTTT. Translating gives CASRIAVTDTQYF. Based on the CDR3 plus reference TRBV5-5 and TRBJ2-3, the full variable domain is DAGVTQSPTHLIKTRGQQVTLRCSPISGHKSVSWYQQVLGQGPQFIFQYYEKEERGRGNFPDRFSARQFPNYSSELNVNALLLGDSALYLCASRIAVTDTQYFGPGTRLTVL.

With regard to this clonotype: A much larger clone lies a single base off, so this may be a read error. The CDR3 loop is CSARGTGTVLDTQYF. In nucleotides, the CDR3 is TGCAGTGCTAGGGGAACCGGGACAGTCCTAGATACGCAGTATTTT. This chain links TRBV20-1 with TRBJ2-3; 7 bases are shared with TRBD1. The CDR3 extends over 15 amino acids. CDR1 is DFQATT, CDR2 SNEGSKA, per germline (reference sequence). Trimming removed 3 bases from V and 5 bases from J; junction bases left unmatched: 11.

The chain recombines TRBV6-2 or TRBV6-3 with TRBJ2-1; 10 nucleotides match TRBD2. Losses at the gene ends were 6 bases for V and 0 bases for J; bases not matched to a gene: 14. The germline V gene has CDR1 MNHEY and CDR2 SVGEGT. The CDR3 is 19 amino acids. CDR3 sequence (DNA): TGTGCCAGCAGGACTCTAGCGGGAGCCGCACTTAGCTCCTACAATGAGCAGTTCTTC. Translating gives CASRTLAGAALSSYNEQFF.

This chain uses TRBV20-1 with TRBJ2-1; 9 nucleotides align to TRBD1. The CDR3 has 14 amino acids. CDR1 is DFQATT, CDR2 SNEGSKA, per germline (reference sequence). V dropped 6 bases and J dropped 10; count of bases not matched to a gene: 13. For the CDR3, the DNA is TGCAGTGCCCCTCGGGGGACAGGGCCCTACGAGCAGTTCTTC. Protein product: CSAPRGTGPYEQFF.

The chain joins TRBV28 to TRBJ1-3, with D unresolved. The CDR3 is 14 residues long. Trimming took off 9 bases at V and 0 bases at J, with 12 bases between the two ends. Germline V gives CDR1 MDHEN, CDR2 SYDVKM. The CDR3 bases are TGTGCCAGTGGCGGGGTCTTCTCTGGAAACACCATATATTTT. It is translated as CASGGVFSGNTIYF.

This chain joins TRBV5-5 and TRBJ1-1; D unresolved. The germline V and J ends were trimmed by 3 bases and 4 bases, with 16 bases remaining between them. Germline CDR1 is SGHKS and CDR2 is YYEKEE (reference sequence). There are 15 residues in the CDR3. CDR3 in DNA: TGTGCCAGCAGCTGGACCCCTACAGAGATCACTGAAGCTTTCTTT. Translated, it gives CASSWTPTEITEAFF.

The chain employs TRBV5-1 and TRBJ2-5, with a possible D match to TRBD2 (6 bases). The CDR3 sequence is 17 residues long. In germline, CDR1 is SGHRS, CDR2 YFSETQ. Trimming pared 5 bases from V and 5 bases from J, leaving 25 bases between. CDR3 bases: TGCGCCAGCAGGAAATCCCCAGCGGGCCCCCCGGGTGAGACCCAGTACTTC. It specifies CASRKSPAGPPGETQYF.

As DNA, the CDR3 is TGTGCCAGCAGCTTAGTCGGGGCGTCGGGTCAAGAGACCCAGTACTTC. It is translated as CASSLVGASGQETQYF. The chain joins TRBV7-9 to TRBJ2-5; D is perhaps TRBD1 or TRBD2 (5 bases each). The CDR3 contains 16 residues. CDR1 and CDR2 from the germline V gene are SEHNR and FQNEAQ (reference sequence). The germline V and J ends were trimmed by 1 base and 2 bases, with 14 bases remaining between them.

This clonotype was observed a few times. The junction does not match germline at one end; this may be a read error. The rearrangement joins TRBV6-2 or TRBV6-3 to TRBJ2-1, with 8 bases aligning to TRBD1. The DNA end lines up better with TRBJ2-7; the J call may be wrong. The CDR3 has 15 residues. Per germline, CDR1 MNHEY and CDR2 SVGEGT. In DNA form, the CDR3 reads TGTGTCAGCAGTAGACCCCGAGACAGGGGCTACGAGCAGTACTTC. Amino acids: CVSSRPRDRGYEQYF.

This clonotype was observed once. J is TRBJ2-1 and V is TRBV7-2, with D perhaps TRBD2 (5 bases). TRBJ2-7 matches the DNA end more closely, so the J call is doubtful. Per the germline V gene, CDR1 is SGHTA and CDR2 is FQGNSA. The CDR3 is 14 residues long. CDR3 bases: TGTGCCAGCAGCTTAGGGCAGTCGGGGTACGAGCAGTACTTC. This sequence encodes CASSLGQSGYEQYF.

The genes are TRBV7-2 and TRBJ2-7, with 9 bases that match TRBD1. This CDR3 is 16 amino acids long. Trimming at V came to 2 bases and at J to 1 base, leaving 6 bases not matched to a gene. Germline V gives CDR1 SGHTA, CDR2 FQGNSA. Here the CDR3 reads CASSLFLQGASYEQYF. The CDR3 DNA reads as TGTGCCAGCAGCTTATTCTTACAGGGGGCTTCCTACGAGCAGTACTTC.

This clonotype was detected a few times. The rearrangement uses TRBV7-9 and TRBJ1-2; 9 bases are a match to TRBD1. Germline V lookup: CDR1 SEHNR, CDR2 FQNEAQ (reference sequence). The junction had 8 bases not matched to a gene; V was cut back by 5 bases and J by 4 bases. The CDR3 has 15 residues. The CDR3 reads CASSPSPTGGYGYTF. The CDR3 DNA sequence: TGTGCCAGCAGCCCAAGTCCGACAGGGGGCTATGGCTACACCTTC. Using reference TRBV7-9 and TRBJ1-2 for the parts outside the CDR3, the full variable domain is DTGVSQNPRHKITKRGQNVTFRCDPISEHNRLYWYRQTLGQGPEFLTYFQNEAQLEKSRLLSDRFSAERPKGSFSTLEIQRTEQGDSAMYLCASSPSPTGGYGYTFGSGTRLTVV.

This clonotype was recorded a few times. The CDR3 DNA follows: TGTGCCAGCAGTAGGACAGGCTCAGGGTTTTACACTAGCACAGATACGCAGTATTTT. This encodes CASSRTGSGFYTSTDTQYF. This chain links TRBV7-2 with TRBJ2-3; 7 nucleotides match TRBD1. Germline assignment: CDR1 SGHTA and CDR2 FQGNSA. The CDR3 sequence is 19 residues long. J lost 0 bases, V lost 6 bases, and 18 bases had no gene match. Full variable domain (missing parts from reference TRBV7-2 and TRBJ2-3): GAGVSQSPSNKVTEKGKDVELRCDPISGHTALYWYRQSLGQGLEFLIYFQGNSAPDKSGLPSDRFSAERTGGSVSTLTIQRTQQEDSAVYLCASSRTGSGFYTSTDTQYFGPGTRLTVL.

This clonotype occurred a few times. This rearrangement joins TRBV2 to TRBJ2-4; D remains ambiguous. The CDR3 covers 12 residues. Between the trimmed V and J ends, which lost 1 base and 7 bases, there was a span of 5 bases. CDR1 SNHLY and CDR2 FYNNEI come from the germline V gene. The CDR3 here is CASSEDGNIQYF. The CDR3 nucleotides read TGTGCCAGCAGTGAAGACGGGAACATTCAGTACTTC. The full variable domain, its missing parts supplied by reference TRBV2 and TRBJ2-4, is EPEVTQTPSHQVTQMGQEVILRCVPISNHLYFYWYRQILGQKVEFLVSFYNNEISEKSEIFDDQFSVERPDGSNFTLKIRSTKLEDSAMYFCASSEDGNIQYFGAGTRLSVL.

This clonotype occurred many times. The chain uses TRBV7-2 and TRBJ2-7; a possible D gene is TRBD2 (6 bases). Germline V gives CDR1 SGHTA, CDR2 FQGNSA. The V gene lost 5 bases and the J gene lost 7 bases, with 9 bases spanning the gap. The CDR3 is 11 residues long. CDR3 coding DNA: TGTGCCAGCAGCCCCGCGGGAGAGCAGTACTTC. It translates to CASSPAGEQYF.

This clonotype was detected many times. This chain uses TRBV7-9 with TRBJ2-3; D is ambiguous. Germline V gene sequence: CDR1 SEHNR, CDR2 FQNEAQ (reference sequence). There are 16 residues in the CDR3. The V gene lost 1 base and the J gene lost 0 bases, with 11 bases spanning the gap. The CDR3, as DNA: TGTGCCAGCAGCTTAGGGCAGCTGAGAAGCACAGATACGCAGTATTTT. Translating it yields CASSLGQLRSTDTQYF.

This clonotype was counted only a few times. The chain combines TRBV20-1 with TRBJ2-5, with TRBD2 as a possible D gene (5 bases). V was shortened by 0 bases and J by 7 bases, with 15 bases between the two germline ends. Germline-derived CDR1 and CDR2 are DFQATT and SNEGSKA (reference sequence). The CDR3 has 14 residues. CDR3 sequence: CSARDRLVAGTQYF. CDR3 nucleotide sequence: TGCAGTGCTAGAGATCGGCTAGTGGCGGGGACCCAGTACTTC.